This T cell receptor beta chain was obtained from a study of lymphopenia after photon versus proton radiotherapy. About this clone: Its target is not known.

The repertoire was sequenced with immunoSEQ multiplex PCR; TCRdb's copy has only in-frame clones and lacks some. The data hold about 39,000 clones, with approximately 90% observed a single time. Overall study findings and caveats: Under photons, naive T cells and diversity fell while effector/memory populations rose. Authors raise, but do not show, better survival with proton therapy. After the lymphocyte nadir, photon-treated repertoires showed oligoclonal expansion, especially of CD8+ Temra cells. Post-nadir TCR diversity decline inversely tracked overall survival among those who died.

There are 13 residues in the CDR3. In germline, CDR1 is MDHEN, CDR2 SYDVKM. Between the trimmed V and J ends, which lost 7 bases and 3 bases, there was a span of 13 bases. The origin of this receptor is a man aged 60-69 years with cholangiocarcinoma. The genes are TRBV28 and TRBJ2-7; D ambiguous. The sequences come from peripheral blood, collected from a patient treated with photon-based radiotherapy. CDR3 region: CASNNGFHYEQYF. CDR3 bases: TGTGCCAGCAACAACGGGTTCCACTACGAGCAGTACTTC.